These 20 T cell receptor beta chains were all obtained from the same sample, sequenced in a study of cytomegalovirus exposure and HLA in healthy donors. PCR primers comprised 60 Vbeta and 13 Jbeta primers. Clones were read by immunoSEQ multiplex PCR, and TCRdb kept only the in-frame ones, dropping some. The table shows about 94,000 clones, with around 66% occurring only once. The sequenced sample was PBMCs. The receptors here all came from a man under 40 in good health and CMV-seronegative.

The chain couples TRBV15 to TRBJ1-1; D is unclear. The CDR3 extends over 13 amino acids. Trimming cost V 8 bases and J 6 bases, with 16 bases left between them. Per germline, CDR1 LNHNV and CDR2 YYDKDF (reference sequence). CDR3 region: CATLNDMEAEAFF. The CDR3 DNA follows: TGTGCCACCCTAAACGATATGGAGGCTGAAGCTTTCTTT.

Only a few counts were recorded for this clone. The genes are TRBV30 and TRBJ1-2; TRBD1 matches 10 bases. With 5 bases clipped from V and 3 bases from J, the junction kept 6 bases outside the gene matches. This CDR3 has 14 amino acids. Germline CDR1 is GTSNPN and CDR2 is SVGIG (reference sequence). The CDR3 here is CAWGRQGADYGYTF. CDR3 in DNA: TGTGCCTGGGGAAGACAGGGGGCTGACTATGGCTACACCTTC.

In regard to this clone: The sample has other DNA sequences that encode this CDR3 too. J is TRBJ1-3 and V is TRBV7-8; possibly TRBD1 for D (5 bases). The V gene's germline CDR1 is SGHVS and CDR2 FQNEAQ. Between the trimmed V and J ends, which lost 2 bases and 3 bases, there was a span of 8 bases. The CDR3 loop spans 14 amino acids. The CDR3 protein is CASSLTGGGNTIYF. As DNA, the CDR3 is TGTGCCAGCAGCTTAACGGGGGGTGGAAACACCATATATTTT.

J is TRBJ2-1 and V is TRBV5-8; 8 bases map to TRBD2. Trimming removed 4 bases from V and 9 bases from J; junction bases left unmatched: 24. The germline V gene has CDR1 SGHTS and CDR2 YDEGEE. The CDR3 spans 19 residues. CDR3 sequence reads: CASSPRGLAAGTSRREQFF. For the CDR3, the DNA is TGTGCCAGCAGCCCTAGAGGGTTGGCAGCCGGGACTAGTAGGCGTGAGCAGTTCTTC.

This rearrangement joins TRBV14 to TRBJ2-7, with 7 bases matching TRBD2. This CDR3 has 13 residues. With 8 bases clipped from V and 2 bases from J, the junction kept 6 bases outside the gene matches. Germline CDR1 and CDR2: SGHDN and FVKESK. The CDR3 DNA follows: TGTGCCAGCGGACCTCTAGCGGCCTACGAGCAGTACTTC. Translating it yields CASGPLAAYEQYF.

The V call is TRBV9, the J call TRBJ2-2; the D is unclear. V was clipped by 1 base and J by 2 bases, with 18 bases between them. Germline assignment: CDR1 SGDLS and CDR2 YYNGEE. The CDR3 length is 18 residues. CDR3 sequence reads: CASSVFRVAALNTGELFF. The CDR3 nucleotides read TGTGCCAGCAGCGTATTTCGGGTGGCGGCTCTAAACACCGGGGAGCTGTTTTTT.

The chain combines TRBV7-6 with TRBJ1-1; a possible D gene is TRBD1 (6 bases). This CDR3 has 14 amino acids. The germline CDR1 and CDR2 sequences are SGHVS and FNYEAQ. Trimming took off 4 bases at V and 2 bases at J, with 11 bases between the two ends. CDR3 protein: CASSSRQANTEAFF. The CDR3 coding sequence is TGTGCCAGCAGCTCCCGACAGGCTAACACTGAAGCTTTCTTT.

The genes are TRBV15 and TRBJ2-7; the match to TRBD2 covers 8 bases. The trim removed 6 bases at V and 9 bases at J, leaving 16 bases unmatched. The germline V gene has CDR1 LNHNV and CDR2 YYDKDF (reference sequence). The CDR3 is made up of 15 amino acids. CDR3 coding DNA: TGTGCCACCAGTCAGAGCGGGAGAAGCCTACGAGTGCAGTACTTC. Its protein product is CATSQSGRSLRVQYF. Full variable domain (outside the CDR3, taken from reference TRBV15 and TRBJ2-7): DAMVIQNPRYQVTQFGKPVTLSCSQTLNHNVMYWYQQKSSQAPKLLFHYYDKDFNNEADTPDNFQSRRPNTSFCFLDIRSPGLGDTAMYLCATSQSGRSLRVQYFGPGTRLTVT.

This clone was observed a handful of times. CDR3 sequence reads: CASSLRDVAGRAPGSYEQYF. CDR3 DNA sequence: TGTGCCAGCAGTTTACGCGACGTCGCGGGTCGGGCCCCCGGCTCCTACGAGCAGTACTTC. The V gene is TRBV28, the J gene TRBJ2-7; weak D call: TRBD2 (5 bases). Germline V CDR1 and CDR2: MDHEN, SYDVKM. The germline V and J ends were trimmed by 2 bases and 0 bases, with 26 bases remaining between them. The CDR3 extends over 20 amino acids.

The count of this clone is one. The CDR3 reads CASSLPGIGNEQYF. The CDR3 DNA is TGTGCCAGCAGCTTACCGGGAATAGGAAACGAGCAGTACTTC. The V and J genes are TRBV5-4 and TRBJ2-7; possibly TRBD2 for D (5 bases). The CDR3 spans 14 residues. V gave up 2 bases and J gave up 5 bases, with 14 bases separating them. CDR1 and CDR2 (germline): SGHNT, YYREEE (reference sequence).

This clone was picked up a small number of times. The J gene is TRBJ1-1, the V gene TRBV7-9; 7 bases match TRBD1. The CDR3 spans 13 residues. Unmatched junction bases numbered 3, after V lost 4 bases and J lost 4 bases. Germline V gene data show CDR1 as SEHNR and CDR2 as FQNEAQ (reference sequence). CDR3 sequence reads: CASSSQGGTEAFF. For the CDR3, the DNA is TGTGCCAGCAGCTCGCAGGGGGGCACTGAAGCTTTCTTT.

With regard to this clone: One end of the junction is discordant with germline, which a read error may explain. The genes are TRBV7-7 and TRBJ1-1, with D unclear. The CDR3 is 13 amino acids. The germline V gene encodes CDR1 SSHAT and CDR2 FNYEAQ (reference sequence). This CDR3 is CASSRTVNTEAFF. CDR3 coding DNA: TGTGCTAGCAGTCGGACTGTGAACACTGAAGCTTTCTTT. Full variable domain (missing parts from reference TRBV7-7 and TRBJ1-1): GAGVSQSPRYKVTKRGQDVTLRCDPISSHATLYWYQQALGQGPEFLTYFNYEAQPDKSGLPSDRFSAERPEGSISTLTIQRTEQRDSAMYRCASSRTVNTEAFFGQGTRLTVV.

The chain carries TRBV27 and TRBJ2-3, with 7 bases fitting TRBD2. Germline-derived CDR1 and CDR2 are MNHEY and SMNVEV (reference sequence). Germline trimming cut 7 bases from V and 5 bases from J; bases unmatched to any gene: 9. The CDR3 runs to 14 residues. CDR3 sequence (DNA): TGTGCCAGCACCCCTTGGTGGGAGGGAGATACGCAGTATTTT. This translates into CASTPWWEGDTQYF.

The chain employs TRBV14 and TRBJ2-5; no firm D call. Germline V gene sequence: CDR1 SGHDN, CDR2 FVKESK. The CDR3 consists of 14 residues. The germline V and J ends were trimmed by 4 bases and 5 bases, with 14 bases remaining between them. The CDR3 DNA sequence: TGTGCCAGCAGCCTAGGAACAGTGTTGGAGACCCAGTACTTC. Protein sequence: CASSLGTVLETQYF.

The chain is built from TRBV9 and TRBJ2-5; 12 bases map to TRBD1. The V and J ends lost 3 bases and 5 bases, in that order; junction bases with no gene match: 8. This CDR3 has 16 amino acids. Germline lookup yields CDR1 SGDLS and CDR2 YYNGEE. This CDR3 reads CASSGRRDRGRETQYF. The CDR3 nucleotides read TGTGCCAGCAGCGGAAGGAGGGACAGGGGGCGGGAGACCCAGTACTTC.

This clone came up a few times. The chain joins TRBV27 to TRBJ2-3; D perhaps matches TRBD2 (6 bases). This CDR3 spans 13 amino acids. V dropped 5 bases and J dropped 2 bases, with 8 bases sitting between them. Germline values: CDR1 MNHEY, CDR2 SMNVEV (reference sequence). The CDR3 reads CASSGGNTDTQYF. The CDR3 DNA reads as TGTGCCAGCAGTGGGGGGAACACAGATACGCAGTATTTT.

The V gene is TRBV6-1, the J gene TRBJ1-4; 10 bases fit TRBD1. CDR1 and CDR2 (germline): MNHNS, SASEGT. Losses at the gene ends were 1 base for V and 4 bases for J; bases not matched to a gene: 9. The CDR3 consists of 18 residues. CDR3: CASSEVLTGGAGNEKLFF. In DNA, the CDR3 is TGTGCCAGCAGTGAAGTTCTGACAGGGGGCGCGGGTAATGAAAAACTGTTTTTT.

The CDR3 sequence is CASSPKDYASTDTQYF. Written as DNA, the CDR3 is TGTGCCAGCAGCCCTAAAGACTACGCTAGCACAGATACGCAGTATTTT. The V call is TRBV7-2, the J call TRBJ2-3; D might be TRBD2 (5 bases). The CDR3 has 16 residues. Germline V gives CDR1 SGHTA, CDR2 FQGNSA. The V end lost 5 bases, the J end lost 0 bases, and 15 bases lay between the germline ends.

The chain combines TRBV11-2 with TRBJ2-7, with 7 bases identical to TRBD2. V was clipped by 2 bases and J by 0 bases; unmatched bases: 13. This CDR3 has 18 amino acids. The V gene's germline CDR1 is SGHAT and CDR2 FQNNGV. This chain's CDR3 is CASSLFSGASGFSYEQYF. CDR3 coding DNA: TGTGCCAGCAGCTTATTTTCCGGGGCTAGCGGTTTCTCCTACGAGCAGTACTTC.

The chain recombines TRBV6-1 with TRBJ1-2, with 7 bases matching TRBD1. CDR1 and CDR2 from the germline V gene are MNHNS and SASEGT. This CDR3 is 14 amino acids long. With 6 bases clipped from V and 2 bases from J, the junction kept 6 bases outside the gene matches. This chain's CDR3 is CASRGGQHNYGYTF. The CDR3 coding sequence is TGTGCCAGCAGAGGGGGACAGCACAACTATGGCTACACCTTC.